The text below deals with one TCR beta chain. Its antigen is unknown. Germline V lookup: CDR1 MNHEY, CDR2 SVGEGT. The CDR3 is 14 residues long. V was shortened by 5 bases and J by 4 bases, with 11 bases between the two germline ends. Sample time point: newly diagnosed GD, antithyroid drugs for less than 3 months. Extracted PBMC RNA gave rise to the TCR library. This specimen belongs to a study of regulatory T cells in long-lasting Graves disease. Study-wide points: Patients with persistent disease showed a bias toward TRBV28, TRBJ1-2 and TRBJ2-5.

Libraries of TCR beta came from iRepertoire HTBI primers plus Arm-PCR of CDR3 regions. TCRdb passed the multiplex PCR reads through MiXCR, listing each CDR3 protein once. The top ten hold 9.5% to 15% of the sample, which has about 560,000 distinct CDR3 sequences, 15% to 20% seen once. The data also belong to a second study, concerning T cells in Graves' hyperthyroidism and ophthalmopathy. That investigation notes: The TCR CDR3 first-round RT-PCR relied on the HTBI primer set. Researchers report that a 13 V-J model separated ophthalmopathy from stable hyperthyroidism. Ophthalmopathy prediction by the model preceded onset by a median about 6.3 months.

This specimen consisted of peripheral blood mononuclear cells (PBMCs), obtained at new diagnosis, from a patient treated with antithyroid drugs. The chain carries TRBV6-2 or TRBV6-3 and TRBJ1-4, with D perhaps TRBD1 (5 bases). The source is a man aged 18-30 years with Graves disease. This CDR3 is CASSGQGLNEKLFF. CDR3 DNA: TGTGCCAGCAGTGGCCAGGGCCTTAATGAAAAACTGTTTTTT.